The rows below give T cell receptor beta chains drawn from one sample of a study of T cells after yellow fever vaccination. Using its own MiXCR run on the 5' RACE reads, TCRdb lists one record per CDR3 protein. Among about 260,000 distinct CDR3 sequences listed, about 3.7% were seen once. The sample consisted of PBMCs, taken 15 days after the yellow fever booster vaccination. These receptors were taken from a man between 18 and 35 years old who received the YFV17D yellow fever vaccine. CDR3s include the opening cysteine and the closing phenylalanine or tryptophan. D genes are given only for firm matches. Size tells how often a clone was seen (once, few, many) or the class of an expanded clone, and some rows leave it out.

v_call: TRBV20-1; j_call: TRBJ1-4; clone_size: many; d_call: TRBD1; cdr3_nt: TGCAGTGCTAGAGTGGAGACAGGGAATCTCCTAAATTTT; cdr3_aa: CSARVETGNLLNF
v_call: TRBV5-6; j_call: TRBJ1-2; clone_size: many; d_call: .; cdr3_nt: TGTGCCAGCAGCTTTTACGGTTCCGGCTACACCTTC; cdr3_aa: CASSFYGSGYTF
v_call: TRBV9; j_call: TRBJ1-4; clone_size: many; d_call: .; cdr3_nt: TGTGCCAGCAGCGTAGCCGCAGGAAATGAAAAACTGTTTTTT; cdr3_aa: CASSVAAGNEKLFF
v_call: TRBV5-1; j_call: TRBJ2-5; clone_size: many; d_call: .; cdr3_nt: TGCGCCAGCAGCTTGGGTGAGGGTAGAAGGGCCCAGTACTTC; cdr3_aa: CASSLGEGRRAQYF
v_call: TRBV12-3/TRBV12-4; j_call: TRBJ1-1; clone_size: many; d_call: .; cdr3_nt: TGTGCCAGCACCCCTCAGCCGAGGGCCGCTTTCTTT; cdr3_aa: CASTPQPRAAFF
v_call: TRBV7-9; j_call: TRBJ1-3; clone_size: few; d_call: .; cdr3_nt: TGTGCCAGCAGCTTTGAGTGGGCCTCTGGAAACACCATATATTTT; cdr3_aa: CASSFEWASGNTIYF
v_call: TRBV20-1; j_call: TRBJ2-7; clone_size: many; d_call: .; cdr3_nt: TGCAGTGGCCTCCAACCGGGGGCCTACGAGCAGTACTTC; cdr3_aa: CSGLQPGAYEQYF
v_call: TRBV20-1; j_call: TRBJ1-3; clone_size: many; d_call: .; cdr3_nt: TGCAGTGCTAGCCGGGACGGCACTTTCTCCGGAAACACCATATATTTT; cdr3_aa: CSASRDGTFSGNTIYF
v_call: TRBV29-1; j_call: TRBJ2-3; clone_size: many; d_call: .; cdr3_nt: TGCAGCTCCAGCACAACAGATACGCAGTATTTT; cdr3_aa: CSSSTTDTQYF
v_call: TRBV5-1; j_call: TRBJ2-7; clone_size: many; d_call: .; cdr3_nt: TGCGCCAGCAGCTTGGATTCGTCCTTCTCCTACGAGCAGTACTTC; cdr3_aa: CASSLDSSFSYEQYF
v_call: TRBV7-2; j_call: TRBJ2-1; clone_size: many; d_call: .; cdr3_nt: TGTGCCAGCAGCTTAGATCGGCATGAGCAGTTCTTC; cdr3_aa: CASSLDRHEQFF
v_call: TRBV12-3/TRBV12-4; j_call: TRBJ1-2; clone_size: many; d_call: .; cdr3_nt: TGTGCCAGCAGTTTACAGGGGCCCGGGCATGGCTACACCTTC; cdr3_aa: CASSLQGPGHGYTF
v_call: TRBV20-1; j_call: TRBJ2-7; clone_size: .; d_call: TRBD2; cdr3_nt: TGCAGTGCGCCACTAGCGGGGGGACCCTCCTACGAGCAGTACTTC; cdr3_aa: CSAPLAGGPSYEQYF
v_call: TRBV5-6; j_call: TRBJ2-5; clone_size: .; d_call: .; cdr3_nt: TGTGCCAGCAGCTTTGTCACAGGGAAAGAGACCCAGTACTTC; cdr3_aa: CASSFVTGKETQYF
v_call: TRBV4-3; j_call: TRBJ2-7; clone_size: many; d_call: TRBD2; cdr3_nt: TGCGCCAGCAGCCTACCAGGGTGGGTAGCGGGGGCTAATGAGCAGTACTTC; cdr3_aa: CASSLPGWVAGANEQYF
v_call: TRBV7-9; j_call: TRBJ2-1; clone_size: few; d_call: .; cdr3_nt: TGTGCCAGCAGCCCGCAAGGACTCCCAGGCGCGGGGCAGTTCTTC; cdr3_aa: CASSPQGLPGAGQFF
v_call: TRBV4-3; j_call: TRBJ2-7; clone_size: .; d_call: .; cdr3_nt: TGCGCCAGCAGCCAAGAAGGGGGGGGGCCCTACGAGCAGTACTTC; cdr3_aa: CASSQEGGGPYEQYF
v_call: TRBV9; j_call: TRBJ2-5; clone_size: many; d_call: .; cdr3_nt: TGTGCCAGCAGCGTGAGGTTCCAAGAGACCCAGTACTTC; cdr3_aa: CASSVRFQETQYF
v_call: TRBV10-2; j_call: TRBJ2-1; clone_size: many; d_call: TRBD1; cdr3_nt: TGCGCCAGCAGGGACAGGGGGTCCTACAATGAGCAGTTCTTC; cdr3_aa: CASRDRGSYNEQFF
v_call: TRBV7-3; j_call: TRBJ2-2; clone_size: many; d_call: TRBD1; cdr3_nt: TGTGCCAGCAGCTTAAGACAGGGATCAGGGGAGCTGTTTTTT; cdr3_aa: CASSLRQGSGELFF
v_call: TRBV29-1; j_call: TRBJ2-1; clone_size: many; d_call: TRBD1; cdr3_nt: TGCAGCGTAACGACAGGGTGGGTTAGTGAGCAGTTCTTC; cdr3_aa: CSVTTGWVSEQFF
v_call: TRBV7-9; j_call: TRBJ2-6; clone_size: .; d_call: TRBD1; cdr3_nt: TGTGCCAGCAGCGCCTCAGGGGGAAATGGGGCCAACGTCCTGACTTTC; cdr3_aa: CASSASGGNGANVLTF
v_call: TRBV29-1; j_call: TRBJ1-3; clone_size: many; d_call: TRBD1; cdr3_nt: TGCAGCGTAGCAGAACAGGGGGCGTCTACTGGAAACACCATATATTTT; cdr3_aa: CSVAEQGASTGNTIYF
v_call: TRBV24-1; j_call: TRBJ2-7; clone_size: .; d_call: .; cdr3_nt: TGTGCCACCAGACCAGACGAGCAGTACTTC; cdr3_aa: CATRPDEQYF
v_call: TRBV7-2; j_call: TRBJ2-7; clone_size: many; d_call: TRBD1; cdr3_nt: TGTGCCAGCAGCCCCATGAGGTGGACAGGTTCTGACGAGCAGTACTTC; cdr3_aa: CASSPMRWTGSDEQYF
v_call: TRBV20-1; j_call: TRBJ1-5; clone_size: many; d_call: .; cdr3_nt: TGCAGTGGATACGGGGACAGCAATCAGCCCCAGCATTTT; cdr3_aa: CSGYGDSNQPQHF
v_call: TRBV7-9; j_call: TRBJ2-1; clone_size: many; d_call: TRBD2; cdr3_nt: TGTGCCAGCAGCTTCCCAGAGCGGGGGAACAACAATGAGCAGTTCTTC; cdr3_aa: CASSFPERGNNNEQFF
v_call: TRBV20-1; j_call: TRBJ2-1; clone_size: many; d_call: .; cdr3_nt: TGCAGTGCTAGAGAAGGGGTCAATGAGCAGTTCTTC; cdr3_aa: CSAREGVNEQFF
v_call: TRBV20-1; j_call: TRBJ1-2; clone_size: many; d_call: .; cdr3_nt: TGCAGTGCTGGGGACATTAACTATGGCTACACCTTC; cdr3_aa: CSAGDINYGYTF
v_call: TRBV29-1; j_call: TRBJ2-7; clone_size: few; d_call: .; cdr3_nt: TGCAGCGTTGAAGATCAAGGGGTCAAATCCTACGAGCAGTACTTC; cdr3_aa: CSVEDQGVKSYEQYF
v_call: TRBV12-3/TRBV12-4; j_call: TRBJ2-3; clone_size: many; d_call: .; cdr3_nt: TGTGCCAGCAGTCCGGGATCCCATACGCAGTATTTT; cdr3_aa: CASSPGSHTQYF
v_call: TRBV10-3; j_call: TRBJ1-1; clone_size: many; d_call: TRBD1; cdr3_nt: TGTGCCATCAGTGAGACACAGGGGGAAGCTTTCTTT; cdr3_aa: CAISETQGEAFF
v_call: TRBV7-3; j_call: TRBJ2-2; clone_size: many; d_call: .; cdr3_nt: TGTGCCAGCAGCCCCTTCGGGGAGCTGAACACCGGGGAGCTGTTTTTT; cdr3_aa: CASSPFGELNTGELFF
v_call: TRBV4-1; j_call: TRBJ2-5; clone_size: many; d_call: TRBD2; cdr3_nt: TGCGCCAGCAGCCTGAGGACTAGCGGGGGTCAAGAGACCCAGTACTTC; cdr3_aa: CASSLRTSGGQETQYF
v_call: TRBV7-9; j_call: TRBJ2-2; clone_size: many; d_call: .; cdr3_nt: TGTGCCAGCACCCCTCTGGGAGGATACACCGGGGAGCTGTTTTTT; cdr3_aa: CASTPLGGYTGELFF
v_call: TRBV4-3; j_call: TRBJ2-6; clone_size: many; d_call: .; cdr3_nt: TGCGCCAGCAGCCCAAGACCAGCCATTCCCGCCTCTGGGGCCAACGTCCTGACTTTC; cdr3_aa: CASSPRPAIPASGANVLTF
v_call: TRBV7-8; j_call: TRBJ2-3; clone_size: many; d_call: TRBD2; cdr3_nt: TGTGCCACCACGCTACTAGCGGCCACAGATACGCAGTATTTT; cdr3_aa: CATTLLAATDTQYF
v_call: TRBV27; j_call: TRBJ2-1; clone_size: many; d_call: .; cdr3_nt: TGTGCCAGCAGTTTTAGATATGAGCAGTTCTTC; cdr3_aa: CASSFRYEQFF
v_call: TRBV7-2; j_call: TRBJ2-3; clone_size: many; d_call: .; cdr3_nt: TGTGCCAGCAGCTTGGGCTTCACAGATACGCAGTATTTT; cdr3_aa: CASSLGFTDTQYF
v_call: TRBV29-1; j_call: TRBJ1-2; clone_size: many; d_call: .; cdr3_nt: TGCAGCGTTAGGACGGAGACGCGGGGGTACACCTTC; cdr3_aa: CSVRTETRGYTF
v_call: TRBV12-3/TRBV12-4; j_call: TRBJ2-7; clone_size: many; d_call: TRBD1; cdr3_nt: TGTGCCAGCAGTATAGAGACAGGGGCGGACGAGCAGTACTTC; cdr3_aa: CASSIETGADEQYF
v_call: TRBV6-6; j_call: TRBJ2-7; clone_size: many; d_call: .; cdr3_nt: TGTGCCAGCAGCTGGGGCGGACAGTATTACGAGCAGTACTTC; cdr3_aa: CASSWGGQYYEQYF
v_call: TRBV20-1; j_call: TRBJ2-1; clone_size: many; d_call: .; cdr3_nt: TGCAGTGCTAGAGCGCTGCTAGCTTTCAATGAGCAGTTCTTC; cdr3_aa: CSARALLAFNEQFF
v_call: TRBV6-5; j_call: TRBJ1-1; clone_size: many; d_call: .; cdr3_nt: TGTGCCAGCAGTTACCCTCAGGGGGAAGCTTTCTTT; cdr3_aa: CASSYPQGEAFF
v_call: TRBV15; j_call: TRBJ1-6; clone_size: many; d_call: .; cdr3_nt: TGTGCCACCAGCAGAACGCGGGGTAATTCACCCCTCCACTTT; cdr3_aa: CATSRTRGNSPLHF
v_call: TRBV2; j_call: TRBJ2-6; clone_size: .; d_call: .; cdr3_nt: TGTGCCAGCAGAAGGACACTGCTCTCTGGGGCCAACGTCCTGACTTTC; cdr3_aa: CASRRTLLSGANVLTF
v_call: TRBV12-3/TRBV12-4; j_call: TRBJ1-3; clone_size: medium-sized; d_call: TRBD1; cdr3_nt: TGTGCCAGCAGGGGATTTAGACAGGGTGGTGGAAACACCATATATTTT; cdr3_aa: CASRGFRQGGGNTIYF
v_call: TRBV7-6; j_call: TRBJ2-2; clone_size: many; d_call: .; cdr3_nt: TGTGCCAGCAGCGACCCCCCAAGGGGCACCGGGGAGCTGTTTTTT; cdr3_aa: CASSDPPRGTGELFF
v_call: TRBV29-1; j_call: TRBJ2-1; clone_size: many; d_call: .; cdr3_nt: TGCAGCGTTGACGGGAGCTCCTACAATGAGCAGTTCTTC; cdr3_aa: CSVDGSSYNEQFF
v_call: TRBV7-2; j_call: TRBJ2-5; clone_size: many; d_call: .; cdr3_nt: TGTGCCAGCAGCTTAGGAGTCTCCCGAGAGACCCAGTACTTC; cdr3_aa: CASSLGVSRETQYF
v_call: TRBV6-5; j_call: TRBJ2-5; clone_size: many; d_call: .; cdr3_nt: TGTGCCAGCAGTTACTCGACCGGGAAGACCCAGTACTTC; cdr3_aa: CASSYSTGKTQYF
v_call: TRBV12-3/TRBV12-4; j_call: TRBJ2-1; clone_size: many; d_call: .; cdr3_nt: TGTGCCAGCAGTTTAAGCCTCGAGGGAGTGCAGTTCTTC; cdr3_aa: CASSLSLEGVQFF
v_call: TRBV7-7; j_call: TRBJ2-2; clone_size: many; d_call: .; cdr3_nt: TGTGCTAGCAGTCTCGACCAGAACGGGGAGCTGTTTTTT; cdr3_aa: CASSLDQNGELFF
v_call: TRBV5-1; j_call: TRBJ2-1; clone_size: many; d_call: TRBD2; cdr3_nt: TGCGCCAGCAGCGCCCCTAGCGGGGGGGATGATGAGCAGTTCTTC; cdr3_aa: CASSAPSGGDDEQFF
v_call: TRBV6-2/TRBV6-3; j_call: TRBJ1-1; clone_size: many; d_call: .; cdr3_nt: TGTGCCAGCAGAACACCTCAAGAGAACACTGAAGCTTTCTTT; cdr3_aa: CASRTPQENTEAFF
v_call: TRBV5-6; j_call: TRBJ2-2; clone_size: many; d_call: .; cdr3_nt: TGTGCCAGCAGCTTGGGCTGGGGGTCCGGGGAGCTGTTTTTT; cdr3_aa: CASSLGWGSGELFF
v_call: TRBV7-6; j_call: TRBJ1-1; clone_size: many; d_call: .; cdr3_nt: TGTGCCAGCAGCGTAGAGGCTTTAGGGACTGAAGCTTTCTTT; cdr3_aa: CASSVEALGTEAFF
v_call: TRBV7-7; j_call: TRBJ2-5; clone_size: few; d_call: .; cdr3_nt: TGTGCTAGCAGCAACGGGAATGGAGAGACCCAGTACTTC; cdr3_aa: CASSNGNGETQYF
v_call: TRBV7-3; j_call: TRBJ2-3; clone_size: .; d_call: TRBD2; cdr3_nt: TGTGCCAGCAGCTTGTCTAGCGGTGACACAGATACGCAGTATTTT; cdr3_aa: CASSLSSGDTDTQYF
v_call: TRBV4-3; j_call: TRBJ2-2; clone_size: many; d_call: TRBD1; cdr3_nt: TGCGCCAGCAACCAACACAGGGGGAGCACCGGGGAGCTGTTTTTT; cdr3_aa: CASNQHRGSTGELFF